The rows below give T cell receptor beta chains drawn from one sample of a study of graft-versus-host responses after intestinal transplantation. The data were produced by immunoSEQ multiplex PCR, yet TCRdb's version contains in-frame clones alone and is incomplete. This table has thousands of clones, roughly 30% appearing once. The source material was alloreactive CD8+ T cells from a mixed lymphocyte reaction culture, sampled before transplantation. Every receptor here comes from a human patient who was an organ donor for intestinal transplantation. The conserved cysteine and the conserved F or W are not part of the CDR3 here. A D gene is named only where the DNA matches it firmly.

j_call | v_call | d_call | cdr3_aa
TRBJ2-1 | TRBV11-3 | . | ASTKWGRSYNEQF
TRBJ2-7 | TRBV7-8 | . | ASRYNSPVDEQY
TRBJ1-2 | TRBV28 | . | ATMGALGDGYT
TRBJ2-1 | TRBV4-2 | . | ASSPAFRGAYNEQF
TRBJ1-1 | TRBV27 | TRBD1 | ASSPWTGGTNTEAF
TRBJ2-2 | TRBV27 | TRBD2 | ASSLWASGGGELF
TRBJ2-1 | TRBV6-6 | TRBD2 | ASSRLAGYNEQF
TRBJ2-5 | TRBV4-3 | TRBD2 | ASSQDLSSGPLGAQY
TRBJ2-3 | TRBV6-1 | TRBD2 | ASTGGGGSDTQY
TRBJ1-5 | TRBV4-1 | . | ASSHGPGSSYSNQPQH
TRBJ2-3 | TRBV27 | TRBD1 | ASSLSAGGDTQY
TRBJ1-2 | TRBV27 | . | ASSRGNYGYT
TRBJ2-1 | TRBV6-5 | TRBD1 | ASSRDSGPNEQF
TRBJ1-4 | TRBV9 | . | ASSPAVSEKLF
TRBJ2-7 | TRBV5-4 | . | ASSFLSYEQY
TRBJ2-5 | TRBV28 | . | ASSSIGGWQETQY
TRBJ2-1 | TRBV2 | . | ASHTGRLSYNEQF
TRBJ2-1 | TRBV7-9 | TRBD2 | ASSPTGGGNEQF
TRBJ2-3 | TRBV7-4 | . | ASSLAASSTDTQY
TRBJ1-5 | TRBV29-1 | TRBD1 | SGDRGESNQPQH
TRBJ2-5 | TRBV6-6 | TRBD2 | ASSLAVQETQY
TRBJ2-3 | TRBV6-1 | . | ASMYRETDTQY
TRBJ2-7 | TRBV6-1 | TRBD1 | ASRGQGFYEQY
TRBJ1-2 | TRBV6-5 | TRBD1 | ASSSGGAQLGT